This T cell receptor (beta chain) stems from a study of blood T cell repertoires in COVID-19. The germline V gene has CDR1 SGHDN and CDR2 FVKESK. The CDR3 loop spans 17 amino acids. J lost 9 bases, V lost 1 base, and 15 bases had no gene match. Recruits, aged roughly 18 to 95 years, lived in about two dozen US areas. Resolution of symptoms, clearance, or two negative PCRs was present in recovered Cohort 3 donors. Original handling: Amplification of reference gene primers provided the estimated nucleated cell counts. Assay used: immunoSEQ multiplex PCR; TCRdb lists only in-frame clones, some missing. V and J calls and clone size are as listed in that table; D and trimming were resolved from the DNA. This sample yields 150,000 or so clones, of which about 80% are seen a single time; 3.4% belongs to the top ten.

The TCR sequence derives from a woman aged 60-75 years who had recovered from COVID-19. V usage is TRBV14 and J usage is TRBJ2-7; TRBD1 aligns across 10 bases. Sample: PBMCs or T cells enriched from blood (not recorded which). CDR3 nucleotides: TGTGCCAGCAGCCAAGGCCCAGGGACAGGGGCTTCCTTCGGGCAGTACTTC. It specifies CASSQGPGTGASFGQYF.